This paragraph reports one T cell receptor (beta chain). The data were obtained in a study of Ad26.COV2.S vaccination and SARS-CoV-2 variants. Treatment in this sample: roughly 18 received Ad26.COV2.S at low or high dose, single or two shots; five or six received placebo; per-sample allocation not given. Sampling occurred on day 63 after the first vaccine or placebo injection. The CDR3 length is 13 residues. V was pared by 5 bases and J by 5 bases, with 5 bases of the junction left unmatched. Germline assignment: CDR1 SGHAT and CDR2 FQNNGV. Repertoires were generated with immunoSEQ multiplex PCR, while TCRdb's copy carries only in-frame clones and drops some. The sample gives roughly 320,000 clones, 85% of which show up once; approximately 2% is in the top ten.

This chain connects TRBV11-2 to TRBJ2-7; 8 bases line up with TRBD2. This TCR derives from a person aged 18 to 65 who received the Ad26.COV2.S COVID-19 vaccine or a placebo. Sequences were derived from peripheral blood, sampled in a trial of Ad26.COV2.S vaccine versus placebo. CDR3 amino acids: CASSPGGLHEQYF. The CDR3 DNA is TGTGCCAGCAGCCCGGGGGGGTTGCACGAGCAGTACTTC.